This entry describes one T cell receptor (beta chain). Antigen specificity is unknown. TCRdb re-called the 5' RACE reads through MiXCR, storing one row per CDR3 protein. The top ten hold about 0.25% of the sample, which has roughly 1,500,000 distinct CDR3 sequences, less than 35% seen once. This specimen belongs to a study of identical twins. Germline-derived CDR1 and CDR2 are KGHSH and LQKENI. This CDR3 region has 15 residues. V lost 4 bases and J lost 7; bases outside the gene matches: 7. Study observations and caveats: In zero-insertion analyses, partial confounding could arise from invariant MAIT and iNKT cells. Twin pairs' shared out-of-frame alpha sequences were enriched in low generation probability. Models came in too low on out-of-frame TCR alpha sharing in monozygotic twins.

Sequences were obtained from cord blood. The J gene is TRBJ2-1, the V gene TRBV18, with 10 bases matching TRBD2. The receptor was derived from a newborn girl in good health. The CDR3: CASSQLAGTFNEQFF. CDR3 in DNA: TGTGCCAGCTCACAACTAGCGGGAACTTTTAATGAGCAGTTCTTC.